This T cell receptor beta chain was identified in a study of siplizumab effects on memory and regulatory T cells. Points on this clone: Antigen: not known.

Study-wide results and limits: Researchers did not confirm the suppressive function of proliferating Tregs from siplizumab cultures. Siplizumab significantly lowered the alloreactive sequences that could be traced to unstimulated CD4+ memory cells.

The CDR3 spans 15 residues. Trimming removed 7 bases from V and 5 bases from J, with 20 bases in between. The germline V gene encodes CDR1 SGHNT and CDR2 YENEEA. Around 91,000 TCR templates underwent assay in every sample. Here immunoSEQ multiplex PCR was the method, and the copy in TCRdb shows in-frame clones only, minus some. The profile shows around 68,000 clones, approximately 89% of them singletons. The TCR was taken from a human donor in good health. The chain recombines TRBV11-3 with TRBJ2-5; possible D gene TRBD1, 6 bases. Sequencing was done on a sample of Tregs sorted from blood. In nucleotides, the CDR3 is TGTGCCAGCACCCACGGCGCAGGGGCTGTGGAGACCCAGTACTTC. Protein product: CASTHGAGAVETQYF. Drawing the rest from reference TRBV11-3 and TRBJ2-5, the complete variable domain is EAGVVQSPRYKIIEKKQPVAFWCNPISGHNTLYWYLQNLGQGPELLIRYENEEAVDDSQLPKDRFSAERLKGVDSTLKIQPAELGDSAVYLCASTHGAGAVETQYFGPGTRLLVL.